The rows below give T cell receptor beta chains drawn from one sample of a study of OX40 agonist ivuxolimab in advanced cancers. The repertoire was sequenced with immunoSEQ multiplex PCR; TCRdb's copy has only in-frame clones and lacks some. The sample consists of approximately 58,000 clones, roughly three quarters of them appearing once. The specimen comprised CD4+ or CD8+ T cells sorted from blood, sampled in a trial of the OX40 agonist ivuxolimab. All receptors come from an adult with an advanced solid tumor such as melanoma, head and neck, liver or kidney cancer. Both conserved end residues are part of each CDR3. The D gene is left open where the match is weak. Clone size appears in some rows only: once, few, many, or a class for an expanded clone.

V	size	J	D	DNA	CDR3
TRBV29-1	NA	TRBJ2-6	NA	TGCAGCGTCCAAAGACAGGATGAAAGCTCTGGGGCCAACGTCCTGACTTTC	CSVQRQDESSGANVLTF
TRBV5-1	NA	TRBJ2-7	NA	TGCGCCAGCAGAGGGACCGACTACGAGCAGTACTTC	CASRGTDYEQYF
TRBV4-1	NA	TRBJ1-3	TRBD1	TGCGCCAGCAGCCAAGACCAGGGACAGCGTCGAAACACCATATATTTT	CASSQDQGQRRNTIYF
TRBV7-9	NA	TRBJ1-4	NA	TGTGCCAGCAGCCCCAATATAGTACGGGAGGAAAAACTGTTTTTT	CASSPNIVREEKLFF
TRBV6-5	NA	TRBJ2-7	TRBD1	TGTGCCAGCAGTTCCTCACACAGGGGCTCCTACGAGCAGTACTTC	CASSSSHRGSYEQYF
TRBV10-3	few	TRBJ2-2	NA	TGTGCCATCAGTGATACCCCCGGCGGCGTTACCGGGGAGCTGTTTTTT	CAISDTPGGVTGELFF
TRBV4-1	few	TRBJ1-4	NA	TGCGCCAGCAGCCAGGGATCGGCGGGAACTAATGAAAAACTGTTTTTT	CASSQGSAGTNEKLFF
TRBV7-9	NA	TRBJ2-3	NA	TGTGCCAGCAGCTTAACAGACAGCACAGATACGCAGTATTTT	CASSLTDSTDTQYF
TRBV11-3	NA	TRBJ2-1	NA	TGTGCCAGCAGCCCCTCCCGGGGCTCCTACAATGAGCAGTTCTTC	CASSPSRGSYNEQFF
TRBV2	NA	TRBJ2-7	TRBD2	TGTGCCAGCAATCGGGAGGGGTCGGGCGAGCAGTACTTC	CASNREGSGEQYF
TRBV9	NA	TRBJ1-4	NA	TGTGCCAGCAGCACCACAGCAACTAATGAAAAACTGTTTTTT	CASSTTATNEKLFF
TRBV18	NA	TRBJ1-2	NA	TGTGCCAGCTCACCGGCCGGGGACGTCTATGGCTACACCTTC	CASSPAGDVYGYTF
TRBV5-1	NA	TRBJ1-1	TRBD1	TGCGCCAGCAGCCATGGGGGGACAGGGCAAACTGAAGCTTTCTTT	CASSHGGTGQTEAFF
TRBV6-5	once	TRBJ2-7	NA	TGTGCCAGCAGTTTCCTAGGGGGCTACGAGCAGTACTTC	CASSFLGGYEQYF
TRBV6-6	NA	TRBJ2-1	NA	TGTGCCAGCAGCCGGACAGCTAATGAGCAGTTCTTC	CASSRTANEQFF
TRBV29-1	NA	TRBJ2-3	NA	TGCAGCGTTGTACCCCCAGATACGCAGTATTTT	CSVVPPDTQYF
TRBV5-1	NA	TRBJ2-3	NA	TGCGCCAGCAGCTTGCCCGGGATTGGGGATACGCAGTATTTT	CASSLPGIGDTQYF
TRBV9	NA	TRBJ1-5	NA	TGTGCCAGCAGCGTTGGAACAGAGGATCAGCCCCAGCATTTT	CASSVGTEDQPQHF
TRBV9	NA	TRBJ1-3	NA	TGTGCCAGCAGCGTTAGCTCTGGAAACACCATATATTTT	CASSVSSGNTIYF
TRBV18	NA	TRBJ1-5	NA	TGTGCCAGCTCACCACCGAACTCCCTCGGACAGCCCCAGCATTTT	CASSPPNSLGQPQHF
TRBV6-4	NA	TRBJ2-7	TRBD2	TGTGCCAGCAGTGACTCCCTCCAAACTAGCGGGCTAATCTACGAGCAGTACTTC	CASSDSLQTSGLIYEQYF
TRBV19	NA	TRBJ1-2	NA	TGTGCCAGTAGTCCCCAGGGTGGCTATGGCTACACCTTC	CASSPQGGYGYTF
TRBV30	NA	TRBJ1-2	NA	TGTGCCTGGAGTTGGGCGGGGGCGCCTCATGGCTACACCTTC	CAWSWAGAPHGYTF
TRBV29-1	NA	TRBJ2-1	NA	TGCAGCGTAGAATGGAGCCGTGAGCAGTTCTTC	CSVEWSREQFF
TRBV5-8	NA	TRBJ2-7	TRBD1	TGTGCCAGCAGCTACGGTACCGGGACAGGGAGGTACGAGCAGTACTTC	CASSYGTGTGRYEQYF
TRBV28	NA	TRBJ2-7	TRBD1	TGTGCCAGCAGCGAGCAGGCGTATCCGATCAGTAGGGGGCGCCCCTACGAGCAGTACTTC	CASSEQAYPISRGRPYEQYF
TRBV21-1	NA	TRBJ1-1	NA	TGTGCCAGCAGCAACGGGGGGCGAAGGATGGGGACTGAAGCTTTCTTT	CASSNGGRRMGTEAFF
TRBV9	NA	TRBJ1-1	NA	TGTGCCAGCAGCGTAGGGCCGACGAACACTGAAGCTTTCTTT	CASSVGPTNTEAFF
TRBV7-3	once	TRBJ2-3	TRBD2	TGTGCCAGCAGCTTATCGGGAGGCGAGAGCACAGATACGCAGTATTTT	CASSLSGGESTDTQYF
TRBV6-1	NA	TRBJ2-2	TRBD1	TGTGCCAGCAGTGAGGGACAGGGTCAAACCGGGGAGCTGTTTTTT	CASSEGQGQTGELFF
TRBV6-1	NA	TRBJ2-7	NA	TGTGCCAGCATTGGACAGACAGCCTACGAGCAGTACTTC	CASIGQTAYEQYF
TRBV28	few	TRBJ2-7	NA	TGTGCCAGCAGTTTACAGGGACCCAGCTCCTACGAGCAGTACTTC	CASSLQGPSSYEQYF